Following are 25 T cell receptor beta chains from one sample sequenced in a study of blood T cell repertoires in COVID-19. This table comes from immunoSEQ multiplex PCR, and its TCRdb copy is limited to in-frame clones, with some not included. The sample lists fewer than 350,000 clones, 87% occurring once. Sample: PBMCs or T cells enriched from blood (not recorded which). Receptors were obtained from a woman aged 40 to 50 who had recovered from COVID-19.

J is TRBJ1-3 and V is TRBV5-1; D remains unclear. The length of the CDR3 is 14 residues. CDR1 is SGHRS and CDR2 is YFSETQ in the germline V gene. Trimming removed 8 bases from V and 2 bases from J, with 14 bases in between. CDR3 in amino acids: CASRPLGTGNTIYF. The CDR3 DNA reads as TGCGCCAGTCGGCCATTGGGCACTGGAAACACCATATATTTT.

The rearrangement links TRBV9 to TRBJ2-3; tentatively, D is TRBD2 (6 bases). Trimming shortened V by 1 base and J by 4 bases, and 10 bases separated the two germline ends. The CDR3 totals 14 residues. Germline lookup yields CDR1 SGDLS and CDR2 YYNGEE. The CDR3 DNA reads TGTGCCAGCAGCGTATGGGGGGAGCCAGATACGCAGTATTTT. Residues: CASSVWGEPDTQYF.

This chain uses TRBV5-1 with TRBJ2-6; D gene uncertain. This CDR3 contains 15 residues. The germline V gene encodes CDR1 SGHRS and CDR2 YFSETQ. Trimming took off 1 base at V and 0 bases at J, with 5 bases between the two ends. The CDR3 sequence is CASSLSVSGANVLTF. CDR3 sequence (DNA): TGCGCCAGCAGCTTGTCGGTCTCTGGGGCCAACGTCCTGACTTTC. Together with reference TRBV5-1 and TRBJ2-6, the CDR3 gives the full variable domain: KAGVTQTPRYLIKTRGQQVTLSCSPISGHRSVSWYQQTPGQGLQFLFEYFSETQRNKGNFPGRFSGRQFSNSRSEMNVSTLELGDSALYLCASSLSVSGANVLTFGAGSRLTVL.

The J gene is TRBJ1-1, the V gene TRBV29-1, with D maybe TRBD1 (6 bases). Trimming cost V 4 bases and J 5 bases, with 14 bases left between them. This CDR3 has 13 amino acids. Per the germline V gene, CDR1 is SQVTM and CDR2 is ANQGSEA. As DNA, the CDR3 is TGCAGCGTTGGGGAACAGGGATGGACTGAAGCTTTCTTT. It translates to CSVGEQGWTEAFF.

This clone was seen a handful of times. V is TRBV5-1 and J is TRBJ1-1; 7 bases are shared with TRBD1. CDR3 length: 14 amino acids. V shed 2 bases and J 5 bases; nucleotides not matched to a gene: 6. CDR1 and CDR2 (germline): SGHRS, YFSETQ. This chain's CDR3 is CASSLPGTETEAFF. The DNA for the CDR3 is TGCGCCAGCAGCTTACCCGGGACAGAAACTGAAGCTTTCTTT.

The chain recombines TRBV5-1 with TRBJ1-4; 8 bases align to TRBD1. The V and J ends lost 0 bases and 1 base, in that order; junction bases with no gene match: 2. The CDR3 is 16 amino acids. The germline V gene encodes CDR1 SGHRS and CDR2 YFSETQ. CDR3 in DNA: TGCGCCAGCAGCTTGGTCGGGACAGGAACTAATGAAAAACTGTTTTTT. Its translation is CASSLVGTGTNEKLFF.

This clone was detected a few times. The chain joins TRBV28 to TRBJ2-1; weak D call: TRBD1 (5 bases). Looked up from germline, CDR1 is MDHEN and CDR2 is SYDVKM. The CDR3 length is 11 residues. V was clipped by 5 bases and J by 14 bases, with 13 bases between them. CDR3 in DNA: TGTGCCAGCAGTAACCGCAGGGTGGAGTTCTTC. Translating gives CASSNRRVEFF.

This clone was counted between two and nine times. V gene TRBV28 combines with J gene TRBJ1-4, with 9 nucleotides matching TRBD1. Germline values: CDR1 MDHEN, CDR2 SYDVKM. Unmatched junction bases numbered 7, after V lost 3 bases and J lost 8 bases. The CDR3 loop spans 15 amino acids. As DNA, the CDR3 is TGTGCCAGCAGTTTTTCCGGGACAGGGCCCGAAAAACTGTTTTTT. Amino acids: CASSFSGTGPEKLFF.

The V gene is TRBV6-5, the J gene TRBJ1-2; no clear D gene. The CDR3 has 16 residues. Germline V lookup: CDR1 MNHEY, CDR2 SVGAGI. V lost 0 bases to trimming and J lost 4 bases, with 15 bases between them. This chain's CDR3 is CASSYSSRGNLYGYTF. CDR3 DNA sequence: TGTGCCAGCAGTTACTCGAGCCGAGGCAACCTCTATGGCTACACCTTC.

The chain combines TRBV3-1 (or the pseudogene TRBV3-2) with TRBJ1-1; 9 positions agree with TRBD1. This CDR3 contains 15 residues. Germline V gene sequence: CDR1 LGHDT, CDR2 YNNKEL (reference sequence). V gave up 2 bases and J gave up 3 bases; unmatched junction bases: 4. This chain's CDR3 is CASSQSRTGDTEAFF. CDR3 DNA sequence: TGTGCCAGCAGCCAATCTCGGACAGGGGACACTGAAGCTTTCTTT.

This chain links TRBV28 with TRBJ2-3; possible D gene TRBD1, 6 bases. Germline assignment: CDR1 MDHEN and CDR2 SYDVKM. This CDR3 is built from 12 residues. Trimming took off 6 bases at V and 13 bases at J, with 17 bases between the two ends. CDR3 loop: CASRSRGEVKYF. DNA for the CDR3: TGTGCCAGCAGAAGCAGGGGTGAGGTGAAGTATTTT. The whole variable domain, remainder taken from reference TRBV28 and TRBJ2-3, is DVKVTQSSRYLVKRTGEKVFLECVQDMDHENMFWYRQDPGLGLRLIYFSYDVKMKEKGDIPEGYSVSREKKERFSLILESASTNQTSMYLCASRSRGEVKYFGPGTRLTVL.

V and J are TRBV7-2 and TRBJ2-3; unclear D gene. CDR3 length equals 14 residues. Germline assignment: CDR1 SGHTA and CDR2 FQGNSA. V was trimmed by 1 base and J by 1 base, leaving 6 bases between them. The CDR3 sequence: CASSLDTGTDTQYF. DNA of the CDR3: TGTGCCAGCAGCTTAGATACAGGCACAGATACGCAGTATTTT.

V gene TRBV3-1 (or the pseudogene TRBV3-2) combines with J gene TRBJ1-1; TRBD1 might be the D (5 bases). V shed 5 bases and J shed 1 base, with 8 bases lying between them. The length of the CDR3 is 13 residues. Germline loops: CDR1 LGHDT, CDR2 YNNKEL (reference sequence). The CDR3 DNA is TGTGCCAGCAGCTCCGGGGGGAACACTGAAGCTTTCTTT. Its translation is CASSSGGNTEAFF.

The chain is built from TRBV14 and TRBJ2-1; TRBD2 matches 9 bases. The CDR3 extends over 17 amino acids. In germline, CDR1 is SGHDN, CDR2 FVKESK. Losses at the gene ends were 6 bases for V and 5 bases for J; bases not matched to a gene: 14. In DNA form, the CDR3 reads TGTGCCAGCAGACGTTCCTTAGCGGGAGCGGGAGACAATGAGCAGTTCTTC. As protein: CASRRSLAGAGDNEQFF. The complete variable domain, with remaining parts taken from reference TRBV14 and TRBJ2-1, reads EAGVTQFPSHSVIEKGQTVTLRCDPISGHDNLYWYRRVMGKEIKFLLHFVKESKQDESGMPNNRFLAERTGGTYSTLKVQPAELEDSGVYFCASRRSLAGAGDNEQFFGPGTRLTVL.

The rearrangement links TRBV7-2 to TRBJ2-2; maybe TRBD2 (5 bases). The CDR3 runs 15 residues. Germline lookup yields CDR1 SGHTA and CDR2 FQGNSA. V lost 5 bases and J lost 0, with 10 bases in between. This CDR3 reads CASSPSSSNTGELFF. Written as DNA, the CDR3 is TGTGCCAGCAGCCCTAGCAGCTCGAACACCGGGGAGCTGTTTTTT.

This chain uses TRBV28 with TRBJ2-3, with a tentative D call TRBD1 (6 bases). Between the trimmed V and J ends, which lost 5 bases and 2 bases, there was a span of 14 bases. The CDR3 is 15 amino acids. Germline V CDR1 and CDR2: MDHEN, SYDVKM. The CDR3 region has the DNA TGTGCCAGCAGTAGCAGGACAGACTTCACAGATACGCAGTATTTT. Protein product: CASSSRTDFTDTQYF.

The chain employs TRBV7-2 and TRBJ1-4; D ambiguous. Trimming cost V 3 bases and J 0 bases, with 11 bases left between them. CDR3 size: 16 residues. The V gene's germline CDR1 is SGHTA and CDR2 FQGNSA. Here the CDR3 DNA reads TGTGCCAGCAGCTTTTCTAGAGGGCCAACTAATGAAAAACTGTTTTTT. This translates into CASSFSRGPTNEKLFF.

This clone was observed a handful of times. This rearrangement joins TRBV3-1 (or the pseudogene TRBV3-2) to TRBJ2-7, with D perhaps matching TRBD2 (6 bases). The V end was cut by 0 bases, the J end by 3 bases, with 9 bases between. Germline loops: CDR1 LGHDT, CDR2 YNNKEL (reference sequence). The CDR3 contains 14 residues. CDR3 loop: CASSQERGLYEQYF. For the CDR3, the DNA is TGTGCCAGCAGCCAAGAGCGGGGTCTCTACGAGCAGTACTTC.

The V gene is TRBV25-1, the J gene TRBJ1-1; D call uncertain. V was shortened by 1 base and J by 1 base, with 7 bases between the two germline ends. The CDR3 extends over 14 amino acids. Germline CDR1 MGHDK, CDR2 SYGVNS. The chain's CDR3 is CASSEFGENTEAFF. CDR3 DNA: TGTGCCAGCAGTGAATTCGGGGAGAACACTGAAGCTTTCTTT.

The chain links TRBV5-6 to TRBJ2-3; D unresolved. The CDR3 is 18 residues long. The germline CDR1 and CDR2 sequences are SGHDT and YYEEEE. Trimming cost V 0 bases and J 0 bases, with 17 bases left between them. The CDR3 sequence is CASSLGNIATPSTDTQYF. The CDR3 DNA is TGTGCCAGCAGCTTGGGAAATATAGCAACTCCTAGCACAGATACGCAGTATTTT.

The rearrangement uses TRBV6-5 and TRBJ1-1, with 10 bases fitting TRBD1. Trimming cost V 8 bases and J 4 bases; bases outside gene matches: 7. CDR1 MNHEY and CDR2 SVGAGI come from the germline V gene. The CDR3 runs to 14 residues. The CDR3 sequence is CASVERTGGTEAFF. DNA of the CDR3: TGTGCCAGCGTCGAGCGGACAGGGGGCACTGAAGCTTTCTTT.

The rearrangement uses TRBV28 and TRBJ2-1, with 11 nucleotides matching TRBD2. The junction had 5 bases not matched to a gene; V was cut back by 5 bases and J by 2 bases. CDR3 length equals 16 residues. CDR1 is MDHEN, CDR2 SYDVKM, per germline. CDR3 coding DNA: TGTGCCAGCAGTAGCGGGACTAGCGGAACCTACAATGAGCAGTTCTTC. Translation gives CASSSGTSGTYNEQFF. Complete variable domain (other parts from reference TRBV28 and TRBJ2-1): DVKVTQSSRYLVKRTGEKVFLECVQDMDHENMFWYRQDPGLGLRLIYFSYDVKMKEKGDIPEGYSVSREKKERFSLILESASTNQTSMYLCASSSGTSGTYNEQFFGPGTRLTVL.

The J gene is TRBJ2-7, the V gene TRBV5-1; D unclear. Trimming stripped 0 bases from V and 2 bases from J, with 6 bases between. Germline CDR1 is SGHRS and CDR2 is YFSETQ. The CDR3 covers 13 residues. CDR3 nucleotide sequence: TGCGCCAGCAGCTTGGGTTCCACCTACGAGCAGTACTTC. It specifies CASSLGSTYEQYF.

This clone was detected only a few times. The chain's CDR3 is CASSSLGLAGSDEQFF. The CDR3 DNA reads TGTGCCAGCAGCTCGCTCGGACTAGCGGGAAGCGATGAGCAGTTCTTC. The chain has TRBV5-6 and TRBJ2-1; TRBD2 aligns across 12 bases. The CDR3 sequence is 16 residues long. CDR1 is SGHDT, CDR2 YYEEEE, per germline. V lost 3 bases to trimming and J lost 8 bases; unmatched junction nucleotides: 9.

The rearrangement joins TRBV2 to TRBJ1-6; D uncertain. Germline assignment: CDR1 SNHLY and CDR2 FYNNEI. Between the trimmed V and J ends, which lost 4 bases and 8 bases, there was a span of 12 bases. CDR3 size: 14 residues. The chain's CDR3 is CASSGDDIYSPLHF. The CDR3 bases are TGTGCCAGCAGTGGCGATGACATCTATTCACCCCTCCACTTT.